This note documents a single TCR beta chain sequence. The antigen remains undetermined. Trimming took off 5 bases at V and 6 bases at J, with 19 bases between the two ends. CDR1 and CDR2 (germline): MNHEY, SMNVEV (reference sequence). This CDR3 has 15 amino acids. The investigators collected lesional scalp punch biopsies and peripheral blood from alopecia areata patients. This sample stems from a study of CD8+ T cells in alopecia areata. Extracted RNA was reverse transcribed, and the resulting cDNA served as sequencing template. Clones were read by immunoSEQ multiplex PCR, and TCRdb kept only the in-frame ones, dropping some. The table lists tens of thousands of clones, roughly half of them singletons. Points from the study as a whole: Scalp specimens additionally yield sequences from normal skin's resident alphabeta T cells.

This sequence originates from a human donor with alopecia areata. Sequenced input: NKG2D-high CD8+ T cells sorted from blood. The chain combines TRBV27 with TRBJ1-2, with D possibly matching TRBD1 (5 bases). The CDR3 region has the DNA TGTGCCAGCAGTGAGATCGGGGCGGCGAGGGATGGCTACACCTTC. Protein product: CASSEIGAARDGYTF.